This T cell receptor beta chain was identified during a study of cytomegalovirus exposure and HLA in healthy donors. Study background: Samples from HLA-typed donors yielded about 85 million unique TCRs in an early data release.

Primers for the PCR totalled 60 Vbeta and 13 Jbeta. The assay was immunoSEQ multiplex PCR, and TCRdb's table has in-frame clones only and misses some. The data show 150,000 to 200,000 clones, with around 86% seen just once and roughly 0.8% held by the top ten. Looked up from germline, CDR1 is ENHRY and CDR2 is SYGVKD. The V end was cut by 3 bases, the J end by 1 base, with 13 bases between. The CDR3 length is 16 residues. This TCR came from a woman aged 18-29 years in good health and CMV-seronegative. The sequenced material came from PBMCs. This chain uses TRBV10-3 with TRBJ1-5, with D perhaps matching TRBD1 (5 bases). This chain's CDR3 is CAISDLGVESNQPQHF. CDR3 DNA: TGTGCCATCAGTGATCTAGGGGTTGAAAGCAATCAGCCCCAGCATTTT.